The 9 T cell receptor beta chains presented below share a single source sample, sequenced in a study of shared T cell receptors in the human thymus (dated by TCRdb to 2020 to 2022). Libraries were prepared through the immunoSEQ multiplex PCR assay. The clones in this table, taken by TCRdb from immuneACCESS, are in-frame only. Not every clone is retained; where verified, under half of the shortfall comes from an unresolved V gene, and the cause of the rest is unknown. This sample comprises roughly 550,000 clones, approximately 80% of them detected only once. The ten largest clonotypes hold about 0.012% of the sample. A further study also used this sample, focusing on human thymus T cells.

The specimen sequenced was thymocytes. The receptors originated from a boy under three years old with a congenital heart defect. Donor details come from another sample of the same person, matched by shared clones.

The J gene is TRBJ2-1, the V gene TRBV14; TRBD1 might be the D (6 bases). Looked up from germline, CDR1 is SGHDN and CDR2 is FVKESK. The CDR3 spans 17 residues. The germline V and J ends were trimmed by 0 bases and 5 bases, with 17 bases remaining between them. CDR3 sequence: CASSQDRWRPGDNEQFF. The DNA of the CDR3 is TGTGCCAGCAGCCAAGATCGGTGGAGGCCAGGGGACAATGAGCAGTTCTTC.

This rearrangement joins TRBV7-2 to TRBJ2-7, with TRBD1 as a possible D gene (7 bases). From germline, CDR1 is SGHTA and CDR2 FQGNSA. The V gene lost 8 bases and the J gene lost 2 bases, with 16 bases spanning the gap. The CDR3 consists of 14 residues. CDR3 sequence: CASRAEGQPYEQYF. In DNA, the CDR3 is TGTGCCAGCCGCGCGGAGGGACAGCCCTACGAGCAGTACTTC.

The CDR3 coding sequence is TGTGCCAGCAGCCTTACCATCGGGCCGGGATCCTACGAGCAGTACTTC. Encoded protein: CASSLTIGPGSYEQYF. V is TRBV14 and J is TRBJ2-7; tentatively, D is TRBD2 (5 bases). The CDR3 has 16 amino acids. Trimming pared 4 bases from V and 1 base from J, leaving 17 bases between. Per germline, CDR1 SGHDN and CDR2 FVKESK. The complete variable domain, with remaining parts taken from reference TRBV14 and TRBJ2-7, reads EAGVTQFPSHSVIEKGQTVTLRCDPISGHDNLYWYRRVMGKEIKFLLHFVKESKQDESGMPNNRFLAERTGGTYSTLKVQPAELEDSGVYFCASSLTIGPGSYEQYFGPGTRLTVT.

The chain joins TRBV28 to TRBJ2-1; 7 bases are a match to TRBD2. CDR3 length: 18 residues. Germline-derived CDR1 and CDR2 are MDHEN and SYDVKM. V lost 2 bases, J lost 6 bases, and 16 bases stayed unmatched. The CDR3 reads CASSLPRASGMGCNEQFF. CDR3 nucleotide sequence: TGTGCCAGCAGTTTACCCCGGGCTAGCGGCATGGGCTGCAATGAGCAGTTCTTC.

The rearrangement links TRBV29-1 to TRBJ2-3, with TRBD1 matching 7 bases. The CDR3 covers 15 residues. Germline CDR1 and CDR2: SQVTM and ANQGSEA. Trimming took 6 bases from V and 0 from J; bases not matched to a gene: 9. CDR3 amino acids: CSVVGTDISTDTQYF. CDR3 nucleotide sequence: TGCAGCGTGGTTGGGACAGACATTAGCACAGATACGCAGTATTTT.

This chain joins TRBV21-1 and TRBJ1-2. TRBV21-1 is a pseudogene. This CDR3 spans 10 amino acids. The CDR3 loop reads CASSPDGYTF. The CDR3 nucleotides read TGTGCCAGCAGCCCGGATGGCTACACCTTC.

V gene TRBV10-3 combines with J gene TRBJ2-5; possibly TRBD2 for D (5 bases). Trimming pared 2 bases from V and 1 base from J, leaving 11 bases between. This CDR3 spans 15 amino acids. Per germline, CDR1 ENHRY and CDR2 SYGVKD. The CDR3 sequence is CAISEGGPFQETQYF. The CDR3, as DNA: TGTGCCATCAGTGAGGGAGGTCCCTTCCAAGAGACCCAGTACTTC.

Here the CDR3 reads CAWIRRERDEQFF. CDR3 DNA: TGTGCCTGGATTCGGCGGGAGAGGGATGAGCAGTTCTTC. The chain has TRBV30 and TRBJ2-1, with 7 bases identical to TRBD2. V shed 4 bases and J 8 bases; nucleotides not matched to a gene: 8. The CDR3 has 13 amino acids. CDR1 is GTSNPN, CDR2 SVGIG, per germline (reference sequence).

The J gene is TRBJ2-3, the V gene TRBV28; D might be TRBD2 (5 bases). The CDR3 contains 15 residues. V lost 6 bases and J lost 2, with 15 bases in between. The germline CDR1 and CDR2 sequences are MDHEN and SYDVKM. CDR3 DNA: TGTGCCAGCAGACCGAGCGGAGCAAACACAGATACGCAGTATTTT. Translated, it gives CASRPSGANTDTQYF.